A single T cell receptor (beta chain) is shown here with its context. This sample was included in a study of blood T cell repertoires in COVID-19. Background on the study: Acute-phase and convalescent COVID-19 samples originated in the United States, Italy and Spain. From T cells, B-cell-depleted T cells, or PBMCs came the material, which was cDNA or gDNA.

In the study's own analysis: Nucleated cell number was recorded as an estimate derived from reference gene primer amplification. Profiling relied on immunoSEQ multiplex PCR, and the TCRdb table lists in-frame clones only, not all of them. V and J calls and clone size are copied from that table; D and trimming were computed from the DNA. The sample yields about 120,000 clones, 85% to 90% seen once. CDR1 is LGHNA, CDR2 YNFKEQ, per germline. V shed 6 bases and J 2 bases; nucleotides not matched to a gene: 6. The CDR3 has 15 residues. The sample consisted of peripheral blood. The TCR comes from a man older than 75 with acute or convalescent COVID-19. The V call is TRBV4-2, the J call TRBJ2-7; 11 nucleotides agree with TRBD2. This CDR3 reads CASRKTSGGTYEQYF. The CDR3 DNA is TGTGCCAGCAGAAAAACTAGCGGGGGCACCTACGAGCAGTACTTC.